Each of the 8 T cell receptor beta chains below was sequenced from the same sample in a study of blood T cell repertoires in COVID-19. Using immunoSEQ multiplex PCR, the repertoire was profiled, and TCRdb retains in-frame clones only, with some absent. The table has 220,000 or so clones, roughly 89% seen once. The specimen was PBMCs or T cells enriched from blood (not recorded which). The receptors originated from a woman aged 40 to 55 who had recovered from COVID-19.

The chain recombines TRBV7-9 with TRBJ1-5, with TRBD1 matching 8 bases. The ends lost 5 bases at V and 0 bases at J; junction bases unmatched: 6. The V gene's germline CDR1 is SEHNR and CDR2 FQNEAQ (reference sequence). The CDR3 length is 16 residues. As DNA, the CDR3 is TGTGCCAGCAGCGGGACAGGCCCCTATAGCAATCAGCCCCAGCATTTT. Amino acid sequence: CASSGTGPYSNQPQHF.

This clone has a count of ten or more. The genes are TRBV11-3 and TRBJ2-3; 12 bases are shared with TRBD2. This CDR3 has 14 amino acids. CDR1 is SGHNT, CDR2 YENEEA, per germline. V was pared by 8 bases and J by 3 bases, with 3 bases of the junction left unmatched. CDR3 bases: TGTGCCAGCGCTAGCGGGAGGGAGACAGATACGCAGTATTTT. This codes for CASASGRETDTQYF.

CDR3 in DNA: TGTGCCAGCAGTTCACAGGGGGGAAATAGCAATCAGCCCCAGCATTTT. Its translation: CASSSQGGNSNQPQHF. The chain employs TRBV27 and TRBJ1-5; the match to TRBD1 covers 8 bases. The germline V gene encodes CDR1 MNHEY and CDR2 SMNVEV (reference sequence). With V trimmed by 4 bases and J by 0 bases, 5 bases remained unmatched. The CDR3 length is 16 residues.

The chain has TRBV10-2 and TRBJ2-7, with TRBD2 identical over 10 bases. This CDR3 is 15 amino acids long. Germline V gene data show CDR1 as WSHSY and CDR2 as SAAADI. After removal of 6 bases from V and 4 bases from J, the junction contained 9 bases not matched to a gene. CDR3 sequence: CASREGLAEGYEQYF. In DNA, the CDR3 is TGCGCCAGCAGGGAAGGACTAGCGGAGGGGTACGAGCAGTACTTC.

This chain connects TRBV9 to TRBJ2-1; 12 bases are a match to TRBD2. Germline V gene data show CDR1 as SGDLS and CDR2 as YYNGEE. The CDR3 runs to 17 residues. Trimming took 2 bases from V and 4 from J; bases not matched to a gene: 7. As DNA, the CDR3 is TGTGCCAGCAGCGTGAGCTCCGGACTAGCGGGATACAATGAGCAGTTCTTC. This gives the protein CASSVSSGLAGYNEQFF. Using reference TRBV9 and TRBJ2-1 for the parts outside the CDR3, the full variable domain is DSGVTQTPKHLITATGQRVTLRCSPRSGDLSVYWYQQSLDQGLQFLIQYYNGEERAKGNILERFSAQQFPDLHSELNLSSLELGDSALYFCASSVSSGLAGYNEQFFGPGTRLTVL.

The chain carries TRBV15 and TRBJ1-2; 11 nucleotides line up with TRBD1. V shed 5 bases, J shed 8 bases, and the junction held 7 bases outside the gene matches. The germline V gene has CDR1 LNHNV and CDR2 YYDKDF (reference sequence). The CDR3 is 14 residues long. The CDR3 spells CATSYGTGGRGYTF. The DNA for the CDR3 is TGTGCCACCAGCTACGGGACAGGGGGACGGGGCTACACCTTC.

V usage is TRBV18 and J usage is TRBJ2-6; TRBD1 might be the D (6 bases). Germline assignment: CDR1 KGHSH and CDR2 LQKENI. The CDR3 is 18 amino acids. The ends were cut back, 3 bases at V and 0 bases at J, with 15 bases in the middle. The CDR3 here is CASSPTGTRYSGANVLTF. Written as DNA, the CDR3 is TGTGCCAGCTCACCGACCGGGACAAGATACTCTGGGGCCAACGTCCTGACTTTC. Drawing the rest from reference TRBV18 and TRBJ2-6, the complete variable domain is NAGVMQNPRHLVRRRGQEARLRCSPMKGHSHVYWYRQLPEEGLKFMVYLQKENIIDESGMPKERFSAEFPKEGPSILRIQQVVRGDSAAYFCASSPTGTRYSGANVLTFGAGSRLTVL.

The chain has TRBV7-2 and TRBJ2-1; 7 positions match TRBD2. J was trimmed by 2 bases and V by 5 bases; bases with no gene match: 6. Germline CDR1 SGHTA, CDR2 FQGNSA. The CDR3 is made up of 15 amino acids. CDR3 coding DNA: TGTGCCAGCAGCCCAGGACTAGGCACCTACAATGAGCAGTTCTTC. Amino acids: CASSPGLGTYNEQFF. The full variable domain, its missing parts supplied by reference TRBV7-2 and TRBJ2-1, is GAGVSQSPSNKVTEKGKDVELRCDPISGHTALYWYRQSLGQGLEFLIYFQGNSAPDKSGLPSDRFSAERTGGSVSTLTIQRTQQEDSAVYLCASSPGLGTYNEQFFGPGTRLTVL.